A single T cell receptor beta chain is shown here with its context. The antigen is undetermined. The ends lost 4 bases at V and 5 bases at J; junction bases unmatched: 5. CDR1 is SGHDN, CDR2 FVKESK, per germline. CDR3 size: 15 residues. This entry belongs to a study of monozygotic twins with cystic fibrosis. Clones were read by immunoSEQ multiplex PCR, and TCRdb kept only the in-frame ones, dropping some. Here the sample spans around 7,500 clones, roughly 94% being singletons. Study results and caveats: Co-twins had the most similar V usage for 13 of 16 pairs, J for 8.

Sequencing was performed on blood. The gene calls are TRBV14 and TRBJ2-5, with 12 bases aligning to TRBD2. The receptor was isolated from a boy younger than 10 with cystic fibrosis. The CDR3 spells CASSRTSGVFETQYF. The CDR3 DNA is TGTGCCAGCAGCCGGACTAGCGGGGTTTTTGAGACCCAGTACTTC.